A single sample is the source of the 13 T cell receptor beta chains below, sequenced in a study of cytomegalovirus exposure and HLA in healthy donors. The PCR made use of 60 Vbeta and 13 Jbeta primers. Produced via immunoSEQ multiplex PCR; TCRdb's table is partial and in-frame only. The sample contains 100,000 to 150,000 clones, over 80% of which appear only once. The sample consisted of PBMCs. Source of these receptors: a man between 18 and 29 years old in good health and CMV-seropositive.

This chain joins TRBV27 and TRBJ2-1; D might be TRBD2 (6 bases). The V and J ends lost 3 bases and 5 bases respectively, with 11 bases between them. The CDR3 covers 14 residues. Germline V gives CDR1 MNHEY, CDR2 SMNVEV (reference sequence). The CDR3 loop is CASSFGGSNNEQFF. The CDR3 nucleotides read TGTGCCAGCAGTTTCGGGGGATCCAACAATGAGCAGTTCTTC.

The chain has TRBV5-4 and TRBJ1-1; perhaps TRBD1 as D (5 bases). Trimming removed 3 bases at V and 5 bases at J, with 14 bases between. CDR3 size: 14 residues. Germline CDR1 is SGHNT and CDR2 is YYREEE (reference sequence). CDR3 loop: CASSYGQGWTEAFF. The DNA for the CDR3 is TGTGCCAGCAGCTACGGGCAGGGTTGGACTGAAGCTTTCTTT.

This clone occurred once. In DNA, the CDR3 is TGCAGCGTTGAAATTTTGGGAGGCGGCTACACCTTC. Translating gives CSVEILGGGYTF. The chain recombines TRBV29-1 with TRBJ1-2; D is unclear. Germline V lookup: CDR1 SQVTM, CDR2 ANQGSEA. This CDR3 comprises 12 residues. Trimming pared 2 bases from V and 8 bases from J, leaving 12 bases between.

This sequence joins TRBV7-8 and TRBJ2-7; maybe TRBD2 (5 bases). Germline V gene lookup returns CDR1 SGHVS and CDR2 FQNEAQ. The CDR3 covers 17 residues. Trimming shortened V by 0 bases and J by 0 bases, and 15 bases separated the two germline ends. CDR3 bases: TGTGCCAGCAGCTTAGCAGGGCACAAGGACTTCTCCTACGAGCAGTACTTC. Translation gives CASSLAGHKDFSYEQYF.

This chain joins TRBV4-1 and TRBJ2-5; 10 bases align to TRBD1. The J call may be incorrect, as the DNA end agrees better with TRBJ2-7. CDR3 size: 17 residues. CDR1 and CDR2 (germline): MGHRA, YSYEKL. CDR3 DNA: TGCGCCAGCAGCCCGGGACAGGGGTTTGGGGGAACCTACGAGCAGTACTTC. Protein: CASSPGQGFGGTYEQYF.

V gene TRBV30 combines with J gene TRBJ1-1, with D hard to call. CDR1 is GTSNPN, CDR2 SVGIG, per germline (reference sequence). The CDR3 runs 13 residues. V lost 0 bases and J lost 11, with 16 bases in between. The CDR3 nucleotides read TGTGCCTGGAGTGTCGTTCCTGCGGGTCGCGCTTTCTTT. Translation gives CAWSVVPAGRAFF.

This chain links TRBV5-1 with TRBJ2-5; 7 bases line up with TRBD2. V trimming: 0 bases; J trimming: 5 bases; junction bases outside the gene matches: 4. CDR1 SGHRS and CDR2 YFSETQ come from the germline V gene. This CDR3 comprises 14 residues. As DNA, the CDR3 is TGCGCCAGCAGCTTGGGAGCGGGGAGGGAGACCCAGTACTTC. It yields the protein CASSLGAGRETQYF.

This chain connects TRBV4-2 to TRBJ2-1; D is perhaps TRBD1 (7 bases). The CDR3 has 19 residues. Trimming stripped 0 bases from V and 3 bases from J, with 21 bases between. Per germline, CDR1 LGHNA and CDR2 YNFKEQ. The CDR3 DNA reads TGTGCCAGCAGCCAAGATCTCGCGGGGCAGGGGGGTAGCTACAATGAGCAGTTCTTC. This codes for CASSQDLAGQGGSYNEQFF.

The chain uses TRBV19 and TRBJ1-2; 9 nucleotides line up with TRBD1. J was trimmed by 5 bases and V by 7 bases; bases with no gene match: 8. The CDR3 runs 14 residues. Germline values: CDR1 LNHDA, CDR2 SQIVND (reference sequence). The CDR3 loop is CASKEGDREYGYTF. The CDR3, as DNA: TGTGCCAGTAAGGAGGGGGACAGGGAGTATGGCTACACCTTC.

The chain uses TRBV30 and TRBJ2-5, with TRBD1 matching 8 bases. Germline values: CDR1 GTSNPN, CDR2 SVGIG (reference sequence). The ends lost 0 bases at V and 3 bases at J; junction bases unmatched: 6. CDR3 size: 15 residues. CDR3: CAWSVSRGLEETQYF. The CDR3 nucleotides are TGTGCCTGGAGTGTATCCAGGGGGCTTGAAGAGACCCAGTACTTC.

V usage is TRBV27 and J usage is TRBJ2-7, with TRBD1 as a possible D gene (5 bases). Per the germline V gene, CDR1 is MNHEY and CDR2 is SMNVEV (reference sequence). Between the trimmed V and J ends, which lost 4 bases and 3 bases, there was a span of 19 bases. The CDR3 consists of 16 residues. As DNA, the CDR3 is TGTGCCAGCAGTTGGGGTGCAGAGACAGTCCGCTACGAGCAGTACTTC. The encoded protein is CASSWGAETVRYEQYF.

This chain joins TRBV5-8 and TRBJ1-6; the match to TRBD1 covers 7 bases. After removal of 4 bases from V and 6 bases from J, the junction contained 1 base not matched to a gene. CDR1 and CDR2 (germline): SGHTS, YDEGEE. The CDR3 is 13 amino acids. The chain's CDR3 is CASSRDSNSPLHF. In nucleotides, the CDR3 is TGTGCCAGCAGCCGGGACAGTAATTCACCCCTCCACTTT.

The chain joins TRBV11-2 to TRBJ1-1; D is perhaps TRBD1 (6 bases). This CDR3 is 13 amino acids long. CDR1 and CDR2 from the germline V gene are SGHAT and FQNNGV. The ends were cut back, 8 bases at V and 7 bases at J, with 17 bases in the middle. The chain's CDR3 is CASSMGGGGEAFF. As DNA, the CDR3 is TGTGCCAGCTCCATGGGAGGGGGGGGTGAAGCTTTCTTT. Looking up the rest from reference TRBV11-2 and TRBJ1-1 gives the full variable domain: EAGVAQSPRYKIIEKRQSVAFWCNPISGHATLYWYQQILGQGPKLLIQFQNNGVVDDSQLPKDRFSAERLKGVDSTLKIQPAKLEDSAVYLCASSMGGGGEAFFGQGTRLTVV.